Each of the 18 T cell receptor beta chains below was sequenced from the same sample in a study of regulatory T cells in long-lasting Graves disease. Time point: newly diagnosed GD, antithyroid drugs for less than 3 months. PBMCs provided the RNA from which the TCR library was made. Libraries of TCR beta came from iRepertoire HTBI primers plus Arm-PCR of CDR3 regions. TCRdb recomputed calls from the multiplex PCR reads with MiXCR, one row per CDR3 protein. The data hold over 350,000 distinct CDR3 sequences, with around 15% observed a single time. This sample also belongs to another study, concerning T cells in Graves' hyperthyroidism and ophthalmopathy.

The specimen was peripheral blood mononuclear cells (PBMCs), collected at new diagnosis, from a patient treated with antithyroid drugs. The receptors here all came from a woman between 50 and 59 years old with Graves disease.

The V call is TRBV28, the J call TRBJ2-1; 7 positions agree with TRBD2. Germline V lookup: CDR1 MDHEN, CDR2 SYDVKM. This CDR3 has 14 residues. V gave up 6 bases and J gave up 5 bases; unmatched junction bases: 7. The CDR3, as DNA: TGTGCCAGCAGCCCCGAGCGGGGACACAATGAGCAGTTCTTC. This sequence encodes CASSPERGHNEQFF.

The table lists this clonotype with many counts. The chain is built from TRBV28 and TRBJ1-2, with 10 bases identical to TRBD1. Per the germline V gene, CDR1 is MDHEN and CDR2 is SYDVKM. This CDR3 comprises 16 residues. Losses at the gene ends were 3 bases for V and 0 bases for J; bases not matched to a gene: 4. CDR3 sequence reads: CASSLGTGAANYGYTF. The CDR3 nucleotides are TGTGCCAGCAGTTTGGGGACAGGGGCAGCTAACTATGGCTACACCTTC.

This clonotype was counted only a few times. The rearrangement links TRBV20-1 to TRBJ2-3; D may be TRBD2 (6 bases). Per germline, CDR1 DFQATT and CDR2 SNEGSKA (reference sequence). This CDR3 has 15 residues. V was cut by 0 bases and J by 0 bases, with 10 bases left in between. The CDR3, as DNA: TGCAGTGCTAGAGATTGGGGGGAGAGCACAGATACGCAGTATTTT. Translation: CSARDWGESTDTQYF.

This clonotype was detected many times. The chain has TRBV7-9 and TRBJ1-5; D possibly corresponds to TRBD1 (5 bases). CDR1 is SEHNR, CDR2 FQNEAQ, per germline (reference sequence). Trimming left V 3 bases short and J 1 base short, with 16 bases between. The CDR3 totals 17 residues. The CDR3 nucleotides are TGTGCCAGCAGCTTCTCCCCCGTTGGGGGAAGCAATCAGCCCCAGCATTTT. Amino acids: CASSFSPVGGSNQPQHF.

The J gene is TRBJ1-2, the V gene TRBV29-1; TRBD1 aligns across 8 bases. Germline assignment: CDR1 SQVTM and CDR2 ANQGSEA. V dropped 4 bases and J dropped 7; count of bases not matched to a gene: 11. There are 14 residues in the CDR3. The CDR3 bases are TGCAGCGTTGGGGCGACAGGGGCGGTTGGTGGCTACACCTTC. This codes for CSVGATGAVGGYTF.

This clonotype has at least ten counts. This chain links TRBV28 with TRBJ2-3; 10 bases map to TRBD2. Per germline, CDR1 MDHEN and CDR2 SYDVKM. This CDR3 spans 16 amino acids. J gave up 0 bases and V 2 bases, and 2 bases lay outside the gene matches. As DNA, the CDR3 is TGTGCCAGCAGTTTAAGGGGACTAGCGAGCACAGATACGCAGTATTTT. Protein: CASSLRGLASTDTQYF.

This clonotype has just one count. The V call is TRBV19, the J call TRBJ2-3; D not resolved. Trimming left V 5 bases short and J 6 bases short, with 12 bases between. Germline loops: CDR1 LNHDA, CDR2 SQIVND (reference sequence). The CDR3 spans 13 residues. The CDR3 nucleotides read TGTGCCAGTAGTCGCGACGTTAGGGATACGCAGTATTTT. It translates to CASSRDVRDTQYF.

Ten or more counts support this clonotype. V usage is TRBV11-2 and J usage is TRBJ1-5; D is unclear. Trimming cost V 1 base and J 3 bases, with 4 bases left between them. The length of the CDR3 is 13 residues. The germline CDR1 and CDR2 sequences are SGHAT and FQNNGV. The CDR3 spells CASSLGHNQPQHF. In DNA, the CDR3 is TGTGCCAGCAGCTTAGGGCACAATCAGCCCCAGCATTTT.

The rearrangement links TRBV7-9 to TRBJ2-1, with 7 bases that match TRBD2. CDR3 length: 16 amino acids. With 5 bases clipped from V and 6 bases from J, the junction kept 13 bases outside the gene matches. Germline-derived CDR1 and CDR2 are SEHNR and FQNEAQ (reference sequence). The DNA for the CDR3 is TGTGCCAGCAGCCCCAAGGGGCTAGCGGAAATCAATGAGCAGTTCTTC. It yields the protein CASSPKGLAEINEQFF.

This clonotype has a handful of counts. The chain links TRBV12-3 or TRBV12-4 to TRBJ1-1, with D possibly matching TRBD1 (5 bases). Deletions cut 6 bases from V and 2 bases from J, with 16 bases between. The CDR3 runs 15 residues. The CDR3 loop is CASSQTGRGNTEAFF. The CDR3 DNA follows: TGTGCCAGCAGCCAAACGGGGCGGGGAAACACTGAAGCTTTCTTT.

About this clonotype itself: A read error may explain this, as a much larger clone is one base away. This chain uses TRBV12-3 or TRBV12-4 with TRBJ1-3; D remains ambiguous. The CDR3 covers 12 residues. This CDR3 reads CASSPAGSTIYF. The CDR3 nucleotides read TGTGCCAGCAGCCCCGCTGGAAGCACCATATATTTT.

This clonotype turned up a few times. The chain employs TRBV10-1 and TRBJ2-1; 7 nucleotides agree with TRBD2. The CDR3 is made up of 16 amino acids. The ends lost 5 bases at V and 1 base at J; junction bases unmatched: 8. Germline V CDR1 and CDR2: WNHNN, SYGVQD (reference sequence). The chain's CDR3 is CASSKVAGSSYNEQFF. CDR3 bases: TGCGCCAGCAGTAAAGTAGCGGGTTCATCCTACAATGAGCAGTTCTTC.

The chain carries TRBV19 and TRBJ2-5; 7 positions match TRBD1. This CDR3 is built from 17 residues. Trimming at V came to 3 bases and at J to 5 bases, leaving 15 bases not matched to a gene. Germline V lookup: CDR1 LNHDA, CDR2 SQIVND (reference sequence). CDR3 amino acids: CASSIDGINRGRETQYF. The DNA for the CDR3 is TGTGCCAGTAGTATCGATGGGATCAACAGGGGACGGGAGACCCAGTACTTC.

The chain couples TRBV2 to TRBJ2-7, with TRBD2 matching over 13 bases. V was pared by 3 bases and J by 0 bases, with 8 bases of the junction left unmatched. This CDR3 region has 18 residues. Germline V gene sequence: CDR1 SNHLY, CDR2 FYNNEI. Here the CDR3 reads CASSERLWTSGSSYEQYF. CDR3 DNA: TGTGCCAGCAGTGAGAGACTTTGGACTAGCGGGAGCTCCTACGAGCAGTACTTC. Together with reference TRBV2 and TRBJ2-7, the CDR3 gives the full variable domain: EPEVTQTPSHQVTQMGQEVILRCVPISNHLYFYWYRQILGQKVEFLVSFYNNEISEKSEIFDDQFSVERPDGSNFTLKIRSTKLEDSAMYFCASSERLWTSGSSYEQYFGPGTRLTVT.

This chain joins TRBV7-3 and TRBJ2-7; D is ambiguous. Germline V lookup: CDR1 SGHTA, CDR2 FQGTGA. This CDR3 comprises 16 residues. The V and J ends lost 7 bases and 4 bases respectively, with 23 bases between them. CDR3 residues: CASTHITSETEYEQYF. The CDR3, as DNA: TGTGCCAGCACCCACATCACATCGGAAACAGAATACGAGCAGTACTTC.

This clonotype was counted many times. The V call is TRBV28, the J call TRBJ2-1; 8 nucleotides align to TRBD2. Trimming took 9 bases from V and 9 from J; bases not matched to a gene: 13. Germline CDR1 MDHEN, CDR2 SYDVKM. The CDR3 length is 14 residues. The CDR3 reads CASQPGLGMGEQFF. For the CDR3, the DNA is TGTGCCAGTCAGCCGGGACTAGGTATGGGTGAGCAGTTCTTC.

This clonotype occurred many times. The chain has TRBV12-3 or TRBV12-4 and TRBJ1-1, with D hard to call. CDR3 length: 13 amino acids. The V and J ends lost 1 base and 3 bases respectively, with 6 bases between them. CDR3 loop: CASSLVADTEAFF. The CDR3 DNA follows: TGTGCCAGCAGTTTAGTGGCCGACACTGAAGCTTTCTTT.

This clonotype was seen at least ten times. This chain's CDR3 is CSVEDGARGTQYF. For the CDR3, the DNA is TGCAGCGTGGAGGATGGGGCTAGAGGGACCCAGTACTTC. The chain couples TRBV29-1 to TRBJ2-3; D could derive from TRBD1 or TRBD2 (5 bases each). The DNA end is a closer match to TRBJ2-5, so the J assignment may be wrong. Germline loops: CDR1 SQVTM, CDR2 ANQGSEA. The CDR3 covers 13 residues.